This T cell receptor beta chain was found in a study of metastatic and nonmetastatic thyroid tumors. For the study at large: Blood and tumor or nodule tissue repertoires from malignant and benign thyroid patients were compared.

TCRdb re-analyzed the PCR reads using MiXCR. The table lists 9,500 to 15,000 clones, 25% to 35% of them singletons, with 9.5% to 15% in the top ten. In regard to this clone: Its antigen remains unknown.

Germline V lookup: CDR1 MDHEN, CDR2 SYDVKM. This CDR3 region has 14 residues. The J segment lost 4 bases and the V segment lost 5 bases, leaving 2 bases of the junction unmatched. Study observations and caveats: According to reports, the diversity of TCR beta was significantly higher in malignant thyroid tumors than in benign nodules, and this held in both blood and tumor samples.

Patients had received no treatment of any kind before thyroid surgery. Source material: tumor tissue. The receptor was isolated from a female donor with papillary thyroid cancer or a benign thyroid nodule (not recorded which). Some clones in this sample may be carry-over from other donors' samples. This chain links TRBV28 with TRBJ2-2, with 9 bases matching TRBD1. The CDR3 DNA is TGTGCCAGCAGTCGACAGGGGGGCACCGGGGAGCTGTTTTTT. Its protein is CASSRQGGTGELFF.